This T cell receptor beta chain is drawn from a study of metastatic and nonmetastatic thyroid tumors. At the level of the study: Both malignant and benign thyroid patients supplied peripheral blood and tumor or nodule tissue samples, across which the repertoires of these patients were then compared. Regarding the study as a whole: Versus benign nodules, malignant thyroid tumors reportedly had significantly higher TCR beta diversity, in blood and tumor.

All patients were untreated before thyroid surgery. The authors' processing: The distant-metastasis classifier for papillary thyroid cancer was built from CDR3 differences across clinicopathological groups. TCRdb re-called the PCR reads with MiXCR. The V and J calls and clone size are TCRdb's, not the authors'. The repertoire holds some 22,000 clones, with 22% as singletons. This clone was detected a few times. Antigen: not known. This CDR3 spans 16 amino acids. V was pared by 1 base and J by 2 bases, with 15 bases between. Per germline, CDR1 SGHRS and CDR2 YFSETQ. The rearrangement joins TRBV5-1 to TRBJ1-2; TRBD1 is a possible D gene (6 bases). The material sequenced was tumor tissue. This clonotype was obtained from a female donor with papillary thyroid cancer or a benign thyroid nodule (not recorded which). Some clones in this sample may be carry-over from other donors' samples. CDR3 amino acids: CASSLKGGDKNYGYTF. The CDR3, as DNA: TGCGCCAGCAGCTTGAAGGGTGGGGACAAAAACTATGGCTACACCTTC. Full variable domain (missing parts from reference TRBV5-1 and TRBJ1-2): KAGVTQTPRYLIKTRGQQVTLSCSPISGHRSVSWYQQTPGQGLQFLFEYFSETQRNKGNFPGRFSGRQFSNSRSEMNVSTLELGDSALYLCASSLKGGDKNYGYTFGSGTRLTVV.